This entry concerns a single TCR beta chain. This receptor's antigen is unknown. No much larger clonotype is one base removed from it; base qualities were not supplied. This sample stems from a study of blood T cell repertoires in COVID-19 (dated by TCRdb to 2020 to 2021). About the investigation overall: The collaborator samples originated in the United States, Italy and Spain and spanned the acute and convalescent phases of COVID-19. The prospective study material was composed of cDNA or gDNA derived from T cells, B-cell-depleted T cells, or PBMCs. Where available, HLA class I and class II types were obtained from metadata supplied by the sample provider rather than from assay-based typing. The sample metadata nearly always contained a de-identified subject ID, COVID-19 status, age in years and sex. The samples were drawn from two sources: the first 160 participants of the ongoing ImmuneRACE study, and 1,000 to 1,500 subjects contributed by 6 global collaborators. The repertoires were released in a freely available public database meant as a resource for research on the immune response to SARS-CoV-2. The dataset comprised deeply sampled blood TCRbeta repertoires from subjects exposed to, actively infected with, or recovered from COVID-19.

The immunoSEQ Assay, a bias-controlled multiplex PCR, was used to amplify TCRbeta CDR3 regions from genomic DNA. The authors processed their data as follows. Within the assay, amplification of reference gene primers was used to estimate how many nucleated cells each sample contained. To quantify the absolute abundance of each unique TCRbeta CDR3 rearrangement, sequence reads were collapsed and filtered. For each sample, productive Simpson clonality was calculated as the square root of Simpson's diversity index over productive rearrangements. The source is immuneACCESS, and TCRdb retained only in-frame sequences with V and J called. Part of the clones is not carried over; for the studies checked, unresolved V genes explain less than half of this, and the remainder is unexplained. V and J calls and clone size are those listed in that table; D and trimming were worked out from the DNA. The sample table shows a few hundred thousand clones, and 75% to 90% are seen once. Less than 6% of the sample goes to the ten largest clones.

The CDR3 holds 14 amino acids from the cysteine to the phenylalanine. The kept DNA is CDR3 alone, 42 bases in frame from the first base. CDR1 and CDR2, looked up from the germline V gene, are MGHRA and YSYEKL. V ends up 5 bases short and J 5 bases short, with an unmatched junction base count of 8. The paper's findings and limits, for the study overall: Clinical and demographic metadata were provided uncurated, with the amount varying by source and participant.

Participants in the prospective study were aged about 18 to 95 years, lived in some 24 United States geographic areas, and enrolled through a virtual design. To assign participants to cohorts, the prospective study relied on clinical history that participants themselves reported in a screening survey and a study questionnaire. ImmuneRACE Cohort 3 recovered participants were defined by two consecutive negative NP/OP PCR tests, healthcare professional clearance, or symptom resolution. Each participant in the prospective study had whole blood, serum and a nasopharyngeal or oropharyngeal swab collected by mobile phlebotomists. Over a 2-month period, participants in the prospective study had the option of providing additional blood draws and questionnaires. Before DNA extraction, prospective study blood samples were shipped either frozen or at room temperature.

The TCR comes from a woman between 50 and 59 years old who had recovered from COVID-19. Recombination joined TRBV4-1 with TRBJ1-2; 7 bases in between match TRBD1. The material sequenced was PBMCs or T cells enriched from blood (not recorded which). The CDR3 region: CASSTDRSLYGYTF. The base sequence is TGCGCCAGCAGCACGGACAGGAGCTTGTATGGCTACACCTTC.